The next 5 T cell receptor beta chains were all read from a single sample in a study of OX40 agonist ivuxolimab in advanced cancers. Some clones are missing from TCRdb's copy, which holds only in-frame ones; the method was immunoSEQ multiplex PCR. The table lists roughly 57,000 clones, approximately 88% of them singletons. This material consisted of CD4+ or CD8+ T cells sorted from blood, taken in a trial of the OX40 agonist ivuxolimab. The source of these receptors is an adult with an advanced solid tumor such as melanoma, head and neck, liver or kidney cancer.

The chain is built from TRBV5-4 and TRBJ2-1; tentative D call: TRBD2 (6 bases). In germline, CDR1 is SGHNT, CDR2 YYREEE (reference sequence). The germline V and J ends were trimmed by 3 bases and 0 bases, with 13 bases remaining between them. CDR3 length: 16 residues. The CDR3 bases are TGTGCCAGCAGCTCCTTAGCGGATCACTCCTACAATGAGCAGTTCTTC. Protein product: CASSSLADHSYNEQFF.

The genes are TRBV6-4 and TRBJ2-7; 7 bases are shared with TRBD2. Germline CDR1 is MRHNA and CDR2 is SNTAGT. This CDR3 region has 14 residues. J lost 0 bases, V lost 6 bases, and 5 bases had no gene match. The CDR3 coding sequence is TGTGCCAGCAGCCGCCAGCGGGACTCCTACGAGCAGTACTTC. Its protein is CASSRQRDSYEQYF.

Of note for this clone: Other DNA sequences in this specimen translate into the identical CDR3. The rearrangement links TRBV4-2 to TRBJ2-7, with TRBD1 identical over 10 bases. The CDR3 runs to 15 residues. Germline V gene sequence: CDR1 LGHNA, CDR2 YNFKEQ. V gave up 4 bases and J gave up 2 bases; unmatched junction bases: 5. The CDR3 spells CASSRPGQGPYEQYF. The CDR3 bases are TGTGCCAGCAGCCGCCCGGGACAGGGGCCCTACGAGCAGTACTTC.

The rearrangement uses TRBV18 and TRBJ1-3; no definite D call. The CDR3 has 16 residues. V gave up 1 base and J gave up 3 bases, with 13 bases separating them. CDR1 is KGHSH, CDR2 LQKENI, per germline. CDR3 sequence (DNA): TGTGCCAGCTCACCACGGTCCGGCGAGAGTGGAAACACCATATATTTT. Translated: CASSPRSGESGNTIYF.

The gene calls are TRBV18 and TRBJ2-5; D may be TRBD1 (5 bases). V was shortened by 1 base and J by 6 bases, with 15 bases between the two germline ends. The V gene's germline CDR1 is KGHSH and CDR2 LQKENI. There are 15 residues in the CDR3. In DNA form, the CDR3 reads TGTGCCAGCTCACCACTTGTCGCAGGGTTGAAGACCCAGTACTTC. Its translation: CASSPLVAGLKTQYF. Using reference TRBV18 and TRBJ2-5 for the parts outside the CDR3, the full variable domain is NAGVMQNPRHLVRRRGQEARLRCSPMKGHSHVYWYRQLPEEGLKFMVYLQKENIIDESGMPKERFSAEFPKEGPSILRIQQVVRGDSAAYFCASSPLVAGLKTQYFGPGTRLLVL.